Presented here are 2 T cell receptor beta chains from one specimen sequenced in a study of T cells in Graves' hyperthyroidism and ophthalmopathy (dated by TCRdb to about 2019). The library was produced with multiplex PCR. Sequencer: Illumina HiSeq 2000. TCR beta CDR3 regions were amplified from RNA transcripts. A first-round RT-PCR of the TCR CDR3 used the HTBI primer set with the Qiagen OneStep RT-PCR kit. The raw public reads went through TCRdb reprocessing: fastp at Q25, MiXCR clone calling, in-frame beta chains kept. Merged by CDR3 protein, the rows form single entries marked with the most common genes and DNA. In all, the sample holds fewer than 650,000 distinct CDR3 sequences, and 13% to 15% of those were seen once. Jointly, the top ten make up about 6.6% of the sample. The sequenced sample consisted of blood. These receptors were taken from a woman aged 18-30 years with Graves' ophthalmopathy.

The sample holds many counts of this clonotype. The DNA for the CDR3 is TGTGCCAGCACCACTAGCGACTACGAGCAGTACTTC. As protein: CASTTSDYEQYF. The J gene is TRBJ2-7, the V gene TRBV28, with 7 positions matching TRBD2. Germline loops: CDR1 MDHEN, CDR2 SYDVKM. The CDR3 contains 12 residues. V was pared by 7 bases and J by 3 bases, with 3 bases of the junction left unmatched.

The chain recombines TRBV18 with TRBJ2-1; D remains unclear. V was shortened by 2 bases and J by 6 bases, with 5 bases between the two germline ends. Germline lookup yields CDR1 KGHSH and CDR2 LQKENI. This CDR3 spans 12 amino acids. CDR3 sequence: CASSPFANEQFF. The CDR3 region has the DNA TGTGCCAGCTCACCATTCGCCAATGAGCAGTTCTTC.